This T cell receptor beta chain came from a study of T cell changes during pregnancy in multiple sclerosis. Per the germline V gene, CDR1 is SGHAT and CDR2 is FQNNGV. This CDR3 is built from 16 residues. The V end was cut by 2 bases, the J end by 2 bases, with 13 bases between. The assay was immunoSEQ multiplex PCR, and TCRdb's table has in-frame clones only and misses some. The sample yields 55,000 to 80,000 clones, roughly 90% seen once. The specimen was peripheral blood, collected after pregnancy. This TCR was sampled from a female donor in good health, enrolled as a control in a pregnancy study. This chain connects TRBV11-2 to TRBJ1-5; possibly TRBD1 for D (5 bases). This chain's CDR3 is CASSLWGGTGNQPQHF. In nucleotides, the CDR3 is TGTGCCAGCAGCTTATGGGGGGGAACGGGCAATCAGCCCCAGCATTTT.